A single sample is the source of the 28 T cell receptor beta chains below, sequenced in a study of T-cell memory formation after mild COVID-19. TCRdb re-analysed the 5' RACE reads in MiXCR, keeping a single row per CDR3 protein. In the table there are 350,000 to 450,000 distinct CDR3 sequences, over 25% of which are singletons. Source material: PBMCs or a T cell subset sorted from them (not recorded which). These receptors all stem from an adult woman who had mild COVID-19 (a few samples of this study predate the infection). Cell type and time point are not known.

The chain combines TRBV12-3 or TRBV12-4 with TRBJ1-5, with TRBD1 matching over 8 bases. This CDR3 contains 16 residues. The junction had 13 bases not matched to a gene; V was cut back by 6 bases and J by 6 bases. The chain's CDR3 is CASSSEDRAPLQPQHF. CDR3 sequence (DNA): TGTGCCAGCAGCTCTGAGGACAGGGCTCCTCTTCAGCCCCAGCATTTT.

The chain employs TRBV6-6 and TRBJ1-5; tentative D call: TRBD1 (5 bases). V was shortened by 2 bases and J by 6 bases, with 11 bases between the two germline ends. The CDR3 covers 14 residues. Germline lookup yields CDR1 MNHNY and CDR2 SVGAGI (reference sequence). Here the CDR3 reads CASSYPGESQPQHF. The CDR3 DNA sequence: TGTGCCAGCAGTTACCCGGGGGAGAGTCAGCCCCAGCATTTT.

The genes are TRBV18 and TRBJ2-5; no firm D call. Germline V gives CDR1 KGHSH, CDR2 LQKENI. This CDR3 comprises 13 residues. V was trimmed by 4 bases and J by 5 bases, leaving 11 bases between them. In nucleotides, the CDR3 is TGTGCCAGCTCACTCCACGCCGGGGAGACCCAGTACTTC. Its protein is CASSLHAGETQYF.

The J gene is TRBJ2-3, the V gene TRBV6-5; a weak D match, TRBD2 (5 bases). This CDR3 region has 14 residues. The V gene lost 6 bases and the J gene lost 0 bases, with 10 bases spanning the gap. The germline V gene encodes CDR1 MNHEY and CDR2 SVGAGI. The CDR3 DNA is TGTGCCAGCAGCCCAGCGGCTAGCACAGATACGCAGTATTTT. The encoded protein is CASSPAASTDTQYF.

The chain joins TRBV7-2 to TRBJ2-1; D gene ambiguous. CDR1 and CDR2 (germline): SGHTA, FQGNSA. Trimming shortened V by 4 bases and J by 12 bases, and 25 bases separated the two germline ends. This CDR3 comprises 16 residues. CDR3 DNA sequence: TGTGCCAGCAGCTCAAGAGCAGGATTGGATGCCCGCGGGCAGTTCTTC. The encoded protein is CASSSRAGLDARGQFF.

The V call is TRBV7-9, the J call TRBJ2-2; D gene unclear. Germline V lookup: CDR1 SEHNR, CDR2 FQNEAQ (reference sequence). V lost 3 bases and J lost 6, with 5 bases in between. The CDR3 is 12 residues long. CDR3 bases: TGTGCCAGCAGCTTCTCCTCCGGGGAGCTGTTTTTT. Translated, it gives CASSFSSGELFF.

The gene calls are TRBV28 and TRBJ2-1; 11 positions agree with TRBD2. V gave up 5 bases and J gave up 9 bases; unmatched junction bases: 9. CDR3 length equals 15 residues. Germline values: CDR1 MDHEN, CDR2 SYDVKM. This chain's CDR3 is CASSLTSGRVFEQFF. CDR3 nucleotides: TGTGCCAGCAGTCTTACTAGCGGGAGAGTTTTTGAGCAGTTCTTC.

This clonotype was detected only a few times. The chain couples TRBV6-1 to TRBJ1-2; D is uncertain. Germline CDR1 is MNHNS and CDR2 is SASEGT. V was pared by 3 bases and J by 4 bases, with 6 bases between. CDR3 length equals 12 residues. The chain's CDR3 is CASSERTYGYTF. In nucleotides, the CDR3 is TGTGCCAGCAGTGAGAGGACCTATGGCTACACCTTC.

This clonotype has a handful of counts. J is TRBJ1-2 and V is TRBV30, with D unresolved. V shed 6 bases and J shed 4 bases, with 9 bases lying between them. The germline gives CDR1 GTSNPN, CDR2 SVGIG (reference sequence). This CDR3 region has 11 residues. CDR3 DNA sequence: TGTGCCTGCCTCCGTGGCTATGGCTACACCTTC. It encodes CACLRGYGYTF.

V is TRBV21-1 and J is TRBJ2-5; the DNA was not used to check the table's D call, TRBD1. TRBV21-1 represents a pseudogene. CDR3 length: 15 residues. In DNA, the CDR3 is TGTGCCAGCAGCAAAGAGGGGCAGTACCAAGAGACCCAGTACTTC. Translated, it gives CASSKEGQYQETQYF.

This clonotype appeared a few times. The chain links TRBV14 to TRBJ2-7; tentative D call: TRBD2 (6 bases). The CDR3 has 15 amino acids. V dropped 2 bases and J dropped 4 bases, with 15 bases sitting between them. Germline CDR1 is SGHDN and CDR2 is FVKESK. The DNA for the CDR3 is TGTGCCAGCAGCCAAATTAGCGGCCTTTATTACGAGCAGTACTTC. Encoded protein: CASSQISGLYYEQYF. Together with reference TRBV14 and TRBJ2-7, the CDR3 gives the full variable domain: EAGVTQFPSHSVIEKGQTVTLRCDPISGHDNLYWYRRVMGKEIKFLLHFVKESKQDESGMPNNRFLAERTGGTYSTLKVQPAELEDSGVYFCASSQISGLYYEQYFGPGTRLTVT.

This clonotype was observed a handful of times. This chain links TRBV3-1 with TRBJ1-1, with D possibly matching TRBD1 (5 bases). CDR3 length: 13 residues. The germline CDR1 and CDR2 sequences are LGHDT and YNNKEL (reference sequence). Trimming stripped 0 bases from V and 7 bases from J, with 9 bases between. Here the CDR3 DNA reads TGTGCCAGCAGCCAAGAGCGCCAGGGTGAAGCTTTCTTT. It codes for CASSQERQGEAFF.

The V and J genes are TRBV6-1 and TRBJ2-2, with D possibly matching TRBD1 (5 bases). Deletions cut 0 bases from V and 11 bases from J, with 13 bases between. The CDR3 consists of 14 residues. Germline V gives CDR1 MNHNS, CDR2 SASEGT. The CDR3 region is CASSEALAGIELFF. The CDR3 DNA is TGTGCCAGCAGTGAAGCCTTGGCAGGGATCGAGCTGTTTTTT.

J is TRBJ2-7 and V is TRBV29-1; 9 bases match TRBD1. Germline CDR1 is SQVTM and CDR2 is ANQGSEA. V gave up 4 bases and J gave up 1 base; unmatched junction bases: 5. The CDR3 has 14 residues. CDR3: CSVGDRGVSYEQYF. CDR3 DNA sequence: TGCAGCGTTGGTGACAGGGGGGTATCCTACGAGCAGTACTTC.

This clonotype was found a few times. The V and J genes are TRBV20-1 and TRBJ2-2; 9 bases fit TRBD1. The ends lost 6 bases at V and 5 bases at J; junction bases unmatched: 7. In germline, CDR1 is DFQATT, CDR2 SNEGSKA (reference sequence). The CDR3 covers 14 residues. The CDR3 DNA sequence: TGCAGTGCCCAAGGGACAGGGTGGACCGGGGAGCTGTTTTTT. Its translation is CSAQGTGWTGELFF.

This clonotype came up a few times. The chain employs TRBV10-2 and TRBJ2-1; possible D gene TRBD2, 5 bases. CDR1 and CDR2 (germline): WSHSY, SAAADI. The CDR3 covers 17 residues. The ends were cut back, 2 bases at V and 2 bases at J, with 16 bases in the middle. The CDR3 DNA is TGCGCCAGCAGTGAGGTCGAAGCGGATCCACCCTACAATGAGCAGTTCTTC. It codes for CASSEVEADPPYNEQFF.

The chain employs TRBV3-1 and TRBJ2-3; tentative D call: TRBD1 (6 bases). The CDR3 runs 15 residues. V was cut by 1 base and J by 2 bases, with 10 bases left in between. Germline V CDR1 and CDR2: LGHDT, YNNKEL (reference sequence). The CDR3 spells CASSQGWGPTDTQYF. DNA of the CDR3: TGTGCCAGCAGCCAAGGGTGGGGGCCCACAGATACGCAGTATTTT.

This CDR3 reads CASSVASGNTGELFF. Here the CDR3 DNA reads TGTGCCAGCAGCGTGGCTAGCGGGAACACCGGGGAGCTGTTTTTT. The chain joins TRBV9 to TRBJ2-2; 7 bases fit TRBD2. V trimming: 2 bases; J trimming: 1 base; junction bases outside the gene matches: 2. CDR3 length equals 15 residues. The V gene's germline CDR1 is SGDLS and CDR2 YYNGEE.

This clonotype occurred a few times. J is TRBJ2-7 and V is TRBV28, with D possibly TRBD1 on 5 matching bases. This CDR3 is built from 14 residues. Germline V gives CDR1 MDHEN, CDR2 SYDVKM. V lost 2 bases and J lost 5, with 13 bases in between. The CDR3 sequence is CASSLDQGTDEQYF. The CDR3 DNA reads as TGTGCCAGCAGTTTAGACCAGGGAACCGACGAGCAGTACTTC.

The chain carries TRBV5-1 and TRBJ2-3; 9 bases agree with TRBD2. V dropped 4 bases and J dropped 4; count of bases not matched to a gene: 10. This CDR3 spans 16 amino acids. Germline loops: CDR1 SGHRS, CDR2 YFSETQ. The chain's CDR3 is CASSVELAGVADTQYF. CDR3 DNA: TGCGCCAGCAGCGTCGAATTAGCGGGGGTCGCAGATACGCAGTATTTT.

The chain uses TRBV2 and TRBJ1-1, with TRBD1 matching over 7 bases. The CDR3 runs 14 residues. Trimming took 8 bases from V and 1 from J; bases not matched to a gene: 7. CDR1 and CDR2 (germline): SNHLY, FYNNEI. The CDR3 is CASGPGTENTEAFF. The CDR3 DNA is TGTGCCAGCGGACCCGGGACAGAGAACACTGAAGCTTTCTTT.

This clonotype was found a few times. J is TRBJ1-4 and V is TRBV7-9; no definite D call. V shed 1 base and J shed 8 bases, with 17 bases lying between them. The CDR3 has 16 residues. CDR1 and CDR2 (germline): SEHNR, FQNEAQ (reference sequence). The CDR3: CASSLGFGRPNEKLFF. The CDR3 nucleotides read TGTGCCAGCAGCTTAGGATTCGGGAGACCAAACGAAAAACTGTTTTTT.

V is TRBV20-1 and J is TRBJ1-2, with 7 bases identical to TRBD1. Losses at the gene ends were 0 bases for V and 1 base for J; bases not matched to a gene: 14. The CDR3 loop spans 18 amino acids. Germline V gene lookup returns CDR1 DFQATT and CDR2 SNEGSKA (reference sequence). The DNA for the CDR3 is TGCAGTGCTAGAGATTTCTTTCCGGGACAGATAGATAACTATGGCTACACCTTC. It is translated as CSARDFFPGQIDNYGYTF.

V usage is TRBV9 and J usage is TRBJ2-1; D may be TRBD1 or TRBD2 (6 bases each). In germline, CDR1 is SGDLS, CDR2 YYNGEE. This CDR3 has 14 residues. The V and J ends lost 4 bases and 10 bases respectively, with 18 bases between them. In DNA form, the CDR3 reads TGTGCCAGCAGCCTAGGTGGGGGGCTGGAAGAGCAGTTCTTC. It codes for CASSLGGGLEEQFF.

In nucleotides, the CDR3 is TGTGCCAGCAGCCAGACTAGCGGGAGGGTGGGGGAGCTGTTTTTT. Protein product: CASSQTSGRVGELFF. V gene TRBV7-2 combines with J gene TRBJ2-2, with TRBD2 identical over 14 bases. The length of the CDR3 is 15 residues. V trimming: 5 bases; J trimming: 8 bases; junction bases outside the gene matches: 4. Germline V CDR1 and CDR2: SGHTA, FQGNSA. Full variable domain (rest looked up from reference TRBV7-2 and TRBJ2-2): GAGVSQSPSNKVTEKGKDVELRCDPISGHTALYWYRQSLGQGLEFLIYFQGNSAPDKSGLPSDRFSAERTGGSVSTLTIQRTQQEDSAVYLCASSQTSGRVGELFFGEGSRLTVL.

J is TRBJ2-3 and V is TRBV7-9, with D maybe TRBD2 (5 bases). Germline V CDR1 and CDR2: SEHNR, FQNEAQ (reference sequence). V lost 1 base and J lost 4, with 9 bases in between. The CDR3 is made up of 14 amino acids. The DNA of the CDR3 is TGTGCCAGCAGCTTAGACCTAGCTGCAGATACGCAGTATTTT. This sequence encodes CASSLDLAADTQYF.

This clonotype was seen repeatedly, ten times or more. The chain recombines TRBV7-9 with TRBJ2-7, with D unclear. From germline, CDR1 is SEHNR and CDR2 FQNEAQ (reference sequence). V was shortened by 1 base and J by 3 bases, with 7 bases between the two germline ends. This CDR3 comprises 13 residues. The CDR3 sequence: CASSLESYYEQYF. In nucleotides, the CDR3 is TGTGCCAGCAGCTTAGAATCCTACTACGAGCAGTACTTC.

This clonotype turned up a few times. As DNA, the CDR3 is TGCGCCAGCAGCCAAGAGACGGGCAGGGGGCTTGAAAAACTGTTTTTT. It yields the protein CASSQETGRGLEKLFF. This rearrangement joins TRBV4-1 to TRBJ1-4; 8 nucleotides match TRBD1. The V segment lost 0 bases and the J segment 7 bases; nucleotides outside the gene matches: 7. Looked up from germline, CDR1 is MGHRA and CDR2 is YSYEKL. The CDR3 is 16 amino acids.